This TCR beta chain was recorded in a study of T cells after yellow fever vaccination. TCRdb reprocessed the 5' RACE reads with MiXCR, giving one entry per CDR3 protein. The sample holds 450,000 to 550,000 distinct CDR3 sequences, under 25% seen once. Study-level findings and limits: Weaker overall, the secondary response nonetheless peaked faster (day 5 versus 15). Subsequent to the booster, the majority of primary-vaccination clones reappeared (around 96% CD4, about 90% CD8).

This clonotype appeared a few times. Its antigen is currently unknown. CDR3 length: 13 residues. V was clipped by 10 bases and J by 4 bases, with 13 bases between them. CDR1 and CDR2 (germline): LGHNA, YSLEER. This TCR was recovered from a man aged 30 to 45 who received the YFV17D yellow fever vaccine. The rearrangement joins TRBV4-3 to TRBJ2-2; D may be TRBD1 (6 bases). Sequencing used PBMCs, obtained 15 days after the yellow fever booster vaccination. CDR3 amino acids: CATGNRVTGELFF. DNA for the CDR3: TGCGCCACTGGAAACAGGGTCACCGGGGAGCTGTTTTTT.